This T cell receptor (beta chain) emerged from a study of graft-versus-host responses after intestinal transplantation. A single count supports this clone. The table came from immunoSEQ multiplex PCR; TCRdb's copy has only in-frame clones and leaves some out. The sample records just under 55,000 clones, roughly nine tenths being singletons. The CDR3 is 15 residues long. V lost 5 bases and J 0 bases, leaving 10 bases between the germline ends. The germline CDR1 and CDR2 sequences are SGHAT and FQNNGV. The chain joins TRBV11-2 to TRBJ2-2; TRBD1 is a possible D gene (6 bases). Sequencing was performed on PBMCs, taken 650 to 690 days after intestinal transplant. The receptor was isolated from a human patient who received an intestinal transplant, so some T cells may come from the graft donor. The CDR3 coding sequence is TGTGCCAGCAGCCCAAACAGGGCGAACACCGGGGAGCTGTTTTTT. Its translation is CASSPNRANTGELFF.